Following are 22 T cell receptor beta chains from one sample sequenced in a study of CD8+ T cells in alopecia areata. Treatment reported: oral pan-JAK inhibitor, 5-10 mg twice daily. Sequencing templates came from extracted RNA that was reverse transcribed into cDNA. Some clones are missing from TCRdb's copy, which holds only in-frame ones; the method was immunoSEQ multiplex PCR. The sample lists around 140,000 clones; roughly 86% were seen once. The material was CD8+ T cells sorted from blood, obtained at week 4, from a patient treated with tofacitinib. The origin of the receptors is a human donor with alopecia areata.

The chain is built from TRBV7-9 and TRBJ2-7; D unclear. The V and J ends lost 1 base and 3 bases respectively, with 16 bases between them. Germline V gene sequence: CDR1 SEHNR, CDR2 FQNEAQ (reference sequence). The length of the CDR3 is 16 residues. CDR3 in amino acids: CASSLVIATGHYEQYF. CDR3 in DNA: TGTGCCAGCAGCTTAGTGATAGCTACCGGGCACTACGAGCAGTACTTC.

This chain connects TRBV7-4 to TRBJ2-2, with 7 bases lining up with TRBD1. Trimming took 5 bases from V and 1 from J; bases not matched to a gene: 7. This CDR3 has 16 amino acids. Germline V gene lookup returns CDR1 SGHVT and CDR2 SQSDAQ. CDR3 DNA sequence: TGTGCCAGCAGCGCACAGGGGCAGGGGAACACCGGGGAGCTGTTTTTT. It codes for CASSAQGQGNTGELFF. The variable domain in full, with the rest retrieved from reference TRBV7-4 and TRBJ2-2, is GAGVSQSPRYKVAKRGRDVALRCDSISGHVTLYWYRQTLGQGSEVLTYSQSDAQRDKSGRPSGRFSAERPERSVSTLKIQRTEQGDSAVYLCASSAQGQGNTGELFFGEGSRLTVL.

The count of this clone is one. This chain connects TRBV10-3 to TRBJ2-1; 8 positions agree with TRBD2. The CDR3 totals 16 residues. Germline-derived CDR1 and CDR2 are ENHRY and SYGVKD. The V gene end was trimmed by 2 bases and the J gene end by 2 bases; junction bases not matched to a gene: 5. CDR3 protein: CAISEPGLDPYNEQFF. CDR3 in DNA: TGTGCCATCAGTGAGCCGGGACTAGACCCCTACAATGAGCAGTTCTTC.

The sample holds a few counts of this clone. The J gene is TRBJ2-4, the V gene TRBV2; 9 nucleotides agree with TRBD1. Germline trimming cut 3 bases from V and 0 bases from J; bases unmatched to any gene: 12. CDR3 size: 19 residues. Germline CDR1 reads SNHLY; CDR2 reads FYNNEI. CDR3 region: CASSDYRGQGGLAKNIQYF. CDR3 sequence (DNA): TGTGCCAGCAGTGACTATCGGGGACAGGGAGGCCTAGCCAAAAACATTCAGTACTTC.

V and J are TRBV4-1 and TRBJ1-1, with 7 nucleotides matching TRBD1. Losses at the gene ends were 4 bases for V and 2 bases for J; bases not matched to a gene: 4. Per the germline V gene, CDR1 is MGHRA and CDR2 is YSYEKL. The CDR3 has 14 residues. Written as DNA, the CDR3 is TGCGCCAGCAGCCTGGGACAGCTTAACACTGAAGCTTTCTTT. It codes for CASSLGQLNTEAFF.

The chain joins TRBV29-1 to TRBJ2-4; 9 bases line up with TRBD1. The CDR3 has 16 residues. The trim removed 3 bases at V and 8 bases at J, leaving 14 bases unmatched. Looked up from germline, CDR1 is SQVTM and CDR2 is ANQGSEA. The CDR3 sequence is CSVDDSSTGGSDIQYF. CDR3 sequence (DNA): TGCAGCGTTGATGATTCTTCGACAGGGGGATCGGACATTCAGTACTTC.

Here the CDR3 DNA reads TGCAGCGTTGAAATCTCCTATGGCTACACCTTC. It specifies CSVEISYGYTF. This chain links TRBV29-1 with TRBJ1-2; D is undetermined. V lost 2 bases and J 4 bases, leaving 5 bases between the germline ends. In germline, CDR1 is SQVTM, CDR2 ANQGSEA. The CDR3 runs to 11 residues. The whole variable domain, filled in from reference TRBV29-1 and TRBJ1-2, reads SAVISQKPSRDICQRGTSLTIQCQVDSQVTMMFWYRQQPGQSLTLIATANQGSEATYESGFVIDKFPISRPNLTFSTLTVSNMSPEDSSIYLCSVEISYGYTFGSGTRLTVV.

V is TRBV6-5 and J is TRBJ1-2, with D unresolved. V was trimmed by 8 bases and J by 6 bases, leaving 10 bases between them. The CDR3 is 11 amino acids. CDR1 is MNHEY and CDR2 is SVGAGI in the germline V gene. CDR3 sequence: CASQDPDGYTF. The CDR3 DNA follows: TGTGCCAGCCAGGATCCTGATGGCTACACCTTC.

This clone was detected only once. CDR3 in DNA: TGCGCCAGCAGGAGGAGCGGGAGCCTTCTCCTCTCCTACGAGCAGTACTTC. Protein sequence: CASRRSGSLLLSYEQYF. The chain links TRBV5-1 to TRBJ2-7; 8 bases line up with TRBD2. The CDR3 spans 17 residues. CDR1 and CDR2 from the germline V gene are SGHRS and YFSETQ. The J segment lost 0 bases and the V segment lost 5 bases, leaving 13 bases of the junction unmatched.

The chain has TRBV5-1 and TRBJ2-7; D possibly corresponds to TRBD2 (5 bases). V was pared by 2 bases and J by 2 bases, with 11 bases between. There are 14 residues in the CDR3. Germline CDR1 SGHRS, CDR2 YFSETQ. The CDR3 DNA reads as TGCGCCAGCAGCTTAATAACTAGAACCTACGAGCAGTACTTC. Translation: CASSLITRTYEQYF.

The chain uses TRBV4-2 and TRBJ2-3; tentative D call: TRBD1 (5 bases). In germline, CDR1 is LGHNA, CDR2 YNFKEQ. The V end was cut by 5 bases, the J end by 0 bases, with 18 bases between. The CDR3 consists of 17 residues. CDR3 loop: CASSFRGGDRSTDTQYF. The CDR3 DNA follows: TGTGCCAGCAGCTTTAGGGGTGGCGATCGGAGCACAGATACGCAGTATTTT.

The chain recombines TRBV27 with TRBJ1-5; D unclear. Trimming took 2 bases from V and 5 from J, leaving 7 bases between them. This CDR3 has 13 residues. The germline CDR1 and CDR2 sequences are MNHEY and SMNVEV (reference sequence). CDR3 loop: CASSLRSDQPQHF. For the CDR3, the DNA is TGTGCCAGCAGTTTAAGGTCGGATCAGCCCCAGCATTTT.

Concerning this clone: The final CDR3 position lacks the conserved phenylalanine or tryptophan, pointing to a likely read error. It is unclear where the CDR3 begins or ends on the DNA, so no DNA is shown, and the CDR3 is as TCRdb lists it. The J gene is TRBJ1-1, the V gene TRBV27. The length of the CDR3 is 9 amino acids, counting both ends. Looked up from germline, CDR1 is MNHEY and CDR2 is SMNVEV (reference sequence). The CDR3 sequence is CASSWPRSG.

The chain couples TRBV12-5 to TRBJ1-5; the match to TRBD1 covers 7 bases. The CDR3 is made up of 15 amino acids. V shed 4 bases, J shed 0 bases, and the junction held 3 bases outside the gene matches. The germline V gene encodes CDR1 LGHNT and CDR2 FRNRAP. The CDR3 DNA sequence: TGTGCTAGTGGTTACGGGACAGATAGCAATCAGCCCCAGCATTTT. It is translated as CASGYGTDSNQPQHF.

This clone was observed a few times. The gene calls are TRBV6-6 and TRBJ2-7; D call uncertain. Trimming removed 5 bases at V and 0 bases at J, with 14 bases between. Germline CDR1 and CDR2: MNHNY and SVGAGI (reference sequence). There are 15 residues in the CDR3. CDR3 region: CASSPGSVISYEQYF. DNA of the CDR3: TGTGCCAGCAGTCCTGGATCGGTCATCTCCTACGAGCAGTACTTC.

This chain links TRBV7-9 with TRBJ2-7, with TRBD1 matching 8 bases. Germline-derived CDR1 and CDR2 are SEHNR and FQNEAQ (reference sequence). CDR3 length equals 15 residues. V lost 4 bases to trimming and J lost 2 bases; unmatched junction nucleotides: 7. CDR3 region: CASSSGTGETYEQYF. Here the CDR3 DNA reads TGTGCCAGCAGCTCGGGGACAGGCGAAACCTACGAGCAGTACTTC.

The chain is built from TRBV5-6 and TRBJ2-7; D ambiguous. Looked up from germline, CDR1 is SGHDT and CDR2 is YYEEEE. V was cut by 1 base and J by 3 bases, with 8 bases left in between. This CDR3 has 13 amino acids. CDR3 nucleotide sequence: TGTGCCAGCAGCTTGCGTTTGGACTACGAGCAGTACTTC. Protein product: CASSLRLDYEQYF.

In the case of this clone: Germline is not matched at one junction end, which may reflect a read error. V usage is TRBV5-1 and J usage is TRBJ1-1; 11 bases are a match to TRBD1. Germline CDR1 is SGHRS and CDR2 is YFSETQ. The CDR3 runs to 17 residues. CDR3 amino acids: CASSLAGTGGPNPEAFF. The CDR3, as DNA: TGCGCCAGCAGCTTGGCGGGGACAGGGGGACCGAACCCTGAAGCTTTCTTT.

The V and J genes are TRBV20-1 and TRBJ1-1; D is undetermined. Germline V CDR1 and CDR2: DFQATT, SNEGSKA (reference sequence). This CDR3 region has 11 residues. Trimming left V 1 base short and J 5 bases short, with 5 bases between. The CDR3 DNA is TGCAGTGCTAGAGTCGTGACTGAAGCTTTCTTT. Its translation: CSARVVTEAFF.

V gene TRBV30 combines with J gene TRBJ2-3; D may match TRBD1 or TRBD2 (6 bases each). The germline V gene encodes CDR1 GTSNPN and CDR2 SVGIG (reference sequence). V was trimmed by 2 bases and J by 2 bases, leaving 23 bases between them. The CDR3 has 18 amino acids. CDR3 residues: CAWSLPGARADYTDTQYF. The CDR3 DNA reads TGTGCCTGGAGTTTGCCGGGGGCGCGAGCGGATTACACAGATACGCAGTATTTT.

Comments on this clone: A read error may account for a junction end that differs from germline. The CDR3: CAGSSHPGRATYEQYF. CDR3 in DNA: TGTGCCGGCAGCTCCCACCCGGGGAGGGCAACCTACGAGCAGTACTTC. The chain combines TRBV7-9 with TRBJ2-7; 7 bases fit TRBD2. Germline V CDR1 and CDR2: SEHNR, FQNEAQ (reference sequence). The CDR3 runs 16 residues.

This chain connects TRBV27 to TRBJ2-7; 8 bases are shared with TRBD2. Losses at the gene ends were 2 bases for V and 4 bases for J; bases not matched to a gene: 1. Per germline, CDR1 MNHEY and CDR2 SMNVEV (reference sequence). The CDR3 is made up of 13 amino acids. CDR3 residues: CASSLASGYEQYF. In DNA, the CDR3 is TGTGCCAGCAGTTTAGCTAGCGGGTACGAGCAGTACTTC.